This T cell receptor beta chain was identified in a study of blood T cell repertoires in COVID-19. Study-level information: COVID-19 samples collected from the United States, Italy and Spain covered acute and convalescent phases.

How the authors handled the data: Researchers report that nucleated cell counts were estimated from reference gene primer amplification. This table comes from immunoSEQ multiplex PCR, and its TCRdb copy is limited to in-frame clones, with some not included. V and J calls and clone size are as listed in that table; D and trimming were resolved from the DNA. Of around 60,000 clones listed, around 90% are singletons. With V trimmed by 5 bases and J by 3 bases, 8 bases remained unmatched. The CDR3 totals 15 residues. Germline V CDR1 and CDR2: SGHDN, FVKESK. The sequenced sample was peripheral blood. The source of this sequence is a man between 50 and 59 years old with active COVID-19. The J gene is TRBJ1-2, the V gene TRBV14, with 8 nucleotides matching TRBD1. CDR3: CASSARTGWYYGYTF. CDR3 in DNA: TGTGCCAGCAGCGCACGGACAGGGTGGTACTATGGCTACACCTTC.